This entry is about one T cell receptor beta chain. Germline-derived CDR1 and CDR2 are LNHNV and YYDKDF (reference sequence). The length of the CDR3 is 14 residues. Trimming stripped 0 bases from V and 8 bases from J, with 11 bases between. These data belong to a study of patients and donors after allogeneic stem cell transplantation. TCRdb independently ran MiXCR on the RT-PCR reads; one entry per CDR3 protein. This table holds approximately 170,000 distinct CDR3 sequences, more than 20% found once. This clonotype was obtained from a human donor who was either an allogeneic HSCT recipient or a stem cell or donor lymphocyte infusion donor (not recorded which). It is not recorded whose cells these are; they may come from a transplant donor. Sequenced material: blood, either unsorted or a sorted T cell fraction (not recorded which). The chain combines TRBV15 with TRBJ2-1; D gene uncertain. The CDR3 loop reads CATSRDPAPDEQFF. DNA for the CDR3: TGTGCCACCAGCAGAGACCCCGCACCCGATGAGCAGTTCTTC.